This TCR beta chain was retrieved from a study of glioma-infiltrating T cells after dendritic cell vaccination. The repertoire was sequenced with immunoSEQ multiplex PCR; TCRdb's copy has only in-frame clones and lacks some. There are around 72,000 clones in the sample; under 90% occur only once, and 7% to 9.5% lies in the top ten. The length of the CDR3 is 14 residues. V was shortened by 3 bases and J by 2 bases, with 12 bases between the two germline ends. Germline loops: CDR1 SGDLS, CDR2 YYNGEE. The rearrangement uses TRBV9 and TRBJ2-7; tentative D call: TRBD1 (6 bases). This sequence was found in a human donor with glioblastoma. Sequenced here: blood, sampled before dendritic cell vaccination. In DNA, the CDR3 is TGTGCCAGCAGCGCGGAGGACAGTCCCTACGAGCAGTACTTC. Protein product: CASSAEDSPYEQYF.